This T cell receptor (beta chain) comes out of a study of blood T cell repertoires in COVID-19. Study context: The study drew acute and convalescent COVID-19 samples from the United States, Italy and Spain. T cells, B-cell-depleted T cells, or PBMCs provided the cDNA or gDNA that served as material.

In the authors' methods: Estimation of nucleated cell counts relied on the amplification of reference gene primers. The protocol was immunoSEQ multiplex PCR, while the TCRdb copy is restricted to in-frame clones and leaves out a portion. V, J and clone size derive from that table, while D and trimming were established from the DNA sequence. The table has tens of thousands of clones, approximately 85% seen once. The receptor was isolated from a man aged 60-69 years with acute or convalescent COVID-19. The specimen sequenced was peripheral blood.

The CDR3 sequence is CSVELTGRETDTQYF. The CDR3 DNA sequence: TGCAGCGTTGAACTAACAGGGCGAGAGACAGATACGCAGTATTTT. V usage is TRBV29-1 and J usage is TRBJ2-3; the D gene is possibly TRBD1 (6 bases). Per the germline V gene, CDR1 is SQVTM and CDR2 is ANQGSEA. The CDR3 spans 15 residues. V was shortened by 2 bases and J by 3 bases, with 15 bases between the two germline ends.